The T cell receptor beta chain described here comes from a study of blood T cell repertoires in COVID-19. Study summary: The United States, Italy and Spain were the sources of the acute and convalescent COVID-19 samples.

Repertoires were generated with immunoSEQ multiplex PCR, while TCRdb's copy carries only in-frame clones and drops some. The sample carries roughly 220,000 clones, roughly 90% recorded once. CDR1 and CDR2 (germline): SGHRS, YFSETQ. The germline V and J ends were trimmed by 1 base and 1 base, with 8 bases remaining between them. The CDR3 spans 14 residues. This clonotype originated in a man aged 30 to 45 who had been exposed to COVID-19. Sequencing was carried out using PBMCs or T cells enriched from blood (not recorded which). The V and J genes are TRBV5-1 and TRBJ1-1; D is undetermined. Written as DNA, the CDR3 is TGCGCCAGCAGCTTGTCAGGAAGGAACACTGAAGCTTTCTTT. This codes for CASSLSGRNTEAFF.